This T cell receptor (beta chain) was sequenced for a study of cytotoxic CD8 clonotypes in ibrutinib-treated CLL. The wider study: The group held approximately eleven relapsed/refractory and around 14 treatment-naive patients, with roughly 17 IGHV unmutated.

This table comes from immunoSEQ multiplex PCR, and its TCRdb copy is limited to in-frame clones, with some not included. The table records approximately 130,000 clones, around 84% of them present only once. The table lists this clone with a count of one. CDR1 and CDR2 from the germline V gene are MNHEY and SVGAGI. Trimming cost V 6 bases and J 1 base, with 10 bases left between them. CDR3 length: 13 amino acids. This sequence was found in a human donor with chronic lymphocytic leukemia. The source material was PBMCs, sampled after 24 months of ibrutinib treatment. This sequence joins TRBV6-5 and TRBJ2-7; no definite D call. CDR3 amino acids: CASRTRDSYEQYF. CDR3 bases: TGTGCCAGCAGGACCCGTGATTCCTACGAGCAGTACTTC.